These 28 T cell receptor beta chains were all obtained from the same sample, sequenced in a study of T-cell memory formation after mild COVID-19. Each CDR3 protein gets one entry after TCRdb re-called the 5' RACE reads with MiXCR. Of 580,000 or so distinct CDR3 sequences detected, 15% to 20% appear once; the ten largest clones hold about 8.6%. Source material: PBMCs or a T cell subset sorted from them (not recorded which). These receptors came from an adult woman who had mild COVID-19 (a few samples of this study predate the infection). Cell type and time point are not known.

The chain recombines TRBV10-3 with TRBJ2-1; D uncertain. This CDR3 is built from 15 residues. V shed 3 bases and J shed 6 bases, with 15 bases lying between them. The germline V gene has CDR1 ENHRY and CDR2 SYGVKD. The CDR3 region has the DNA TGTGCCATCAGTGAAGGGCAGCCGTTCCTCAATGAGCAGTTCTTC. Residues: CAISEGQPFLNEQFF.

The rearrangement links TRBV7-2 to TRBJ2-1; D might be TRBD1 (7 bases). Germline CDR1 is SGHTA and CDR2 is FQGNSA. The CDR3 is 15 amino acids. Trimming took 3 bases from V and 4 from J, leaving 13 bases between them. The CDR3 region is CASSLVRGEYNEQFF. The DNA of the CDR3 is TGTGCCAGCAGCTTGGTCAGGGGGGAGTACAATGAGCAGTTCTTC.

Only a few counts were recorded for this clonotype. V gene TRBV6-5 combines with J gene TRBJ1-2; tentative D call: TRBD1 (5 bases). Trimming removed 5 bases at V and 3 bases at J, with 13 bases between. Germline loops: CDR1 MNHEY, CDR2 SVGAGI. CDR3 length equals 14 residues. This CDR3 reads CASSQGRGYYGYTF. In nucleotides, the CDR3 is TGTGCCAGCAGTCAGGGTCGGGGCTACTATGGCTACACCTTC.

The chain has TRBV13 and TRBJ1-5, with a tentative D call TRBD1 (5 bases). The CDR3 length is 15 residues. CDR1 PRHDT and CDR2 FYEKMQ come from the germline V gene (reference sequence). V was cut by 6 bases and J by 4 bases, with 16 bases left in between. The CDR3 region is CASSFQGQPNQPQHF. CDR3 in DNA: TGTGCCAGCAGTTTTCAGGGTCAACCGAATCAGCCCCAGCATTTT.

This clonotype has just a few counts. The chain links TRBV4-2 to TRBJ2-3; 8 bases are a match to TRBD2. Germline V lookup: CDR1 LGHNA, CDR2 YNFKEQ. The J segment lost 0 bases and the V segment lost 4 bases, leaving 12 bases of the junction unmatched. CDR3 length: 18 residues. CDR3: CASSLLLASGQSTDTQYF. In DNA form, the CDR3 reads TGTGCCAGCAGCCTGCTACTCGCTAGCGGGCAAAGCACAGATACGCAGTATTTT.

This clonotype came up once. The chain carries TRBV12-3 or TRBV12-4 and TRBJ1-5; D uncertain. The V gene lost 3 bases and the J gene lost 2 bases, with 14 bases spanning the gap. The CDR3 is 16 amino acids. The CDR3 here is CASSFSHGFGNQPQHF. The CDR3 bases are TGTGCCAGCAGTTTCTCCCACGGGTTCGGCAATCAGCCCCAGCATTTT.

The V and J genes are TRBV21-1 and TRBJ2-7; the table calls TRBD2, which could not be checked here. TRBV21-1 is a pseudogene. The CDR3 runs 19 residues. CDR3 nucleotides: TGTGCCAGCAGCAAAGCTGGGACTAGCGGGAGTCCCTTACTGTACGAGCAGTACTTC. Protein sequence: CASSKAGTSGSPLLYEQYF.

This clonotype was seen at least ten times. One end of the junction is discordant with germline, which a read error may explain. V and J are TRBV5-1 and TRBJ1-1; TRBD1 is a possible D gene (5 bases). The germline CDR1 and CDR2 sequences are SGHRS and YFSETQ. This CDR3 region has 14 residues. The CDR3 sequence is CASSPAGLNTEAFF. In DNA, the CDR3 is TGTGCCAGCTCACCGGCGGGGCTGAACACTGAAGCTTTCTTT.

This clonotype turned up a few times. The chain joins TRBV5-1 to TRBJ1-2; unclear D gene. This CDR3 comprises 16 residues. Germline CDR1 reads SGHRS; CDR2 reads YFSETQ. V was trimmed by 2 bases and J by 6 bases, leaving 20 bases between them. The chain's CDR3 is CASSFRRGKPPDGYTF. In DNA form, the CDR3 reads TGCGCCAGCAGCTTCCGCCGAGGGAAGCCCCCGGATGGCTACACCTTC.

This clonotype was detected a few times. The chain joins TRBV20-1 to TRBJ2-2, with D perhaps TRBD1 (5 bases). This CDR3 spans 18 amino acids. The germline V gene encodes CDR1 DFQATT and CDR2 SNEGSKA (reference sequence). Trimming took off 2 bases at V and 1 base at J, with 20 bases between the two ends. The CDR3 DNA sequence: TGCAGTGCTAGATCAGGTGACAGCGATCCCCGGAACACCGGGGAGCTGTTTTTT. Translation gives CSARSGDSDPRNTGELFF.

This clonotype occurred a few times. The chain is built from TRBV4-2 and TRBJ2-3, with D possibly being TRBD2 (6 bases). The CDR3 runs 15 residues. V shed 4 bases and J shed 4 bases, with 15 bases lying between them. Germline V gives CDR1 LGHNA, CDR2 YNFKEQ. The CDR3 nucleotides read TGTGCCAGCAGCCGCACGGTGAGGGAGGCAGATACGCAGTATTTT. Encoded protein: CASSRTVREADTQYF.

The chain is built from TRBV6-2 or TRBV6-3 and TRBJ1-2, with D perhaps matching TRBD1 (6 bases). CDR1 is MNHEY, CDR2 SVGEGT, per germline. The CDR3 runs 15 residues. V lost 6 bases and J lost 6, with 20 bases in between. CDR3 in amino acids: CASSLQMTGGHGYTF. The CDR3 nucleotides are TGTGCCAGCAGCCTACAGATGACAGGTGGACATGGCTACACCTTC.

This clonotype was detected a few times. A read error may produce the germline difference seen at one junction end. V is TRBV5-5 and J is TRBJ2-7, with D tentatively TRBD1 (6 bases). The CDR3 is 13 residues long. From germline, CDR1 is SGHKS and CDR2 YYEKEE (reference sequence). CDR3 in amino acids: CASSPLIDRSTCF. Here the CDR3 DNA reads TGTGCCAGCAGCCCACTTATAGACAGGTCCACCTGCTTC. The entire variable domain, with the rest obtained from reference TRBV5-5 and TRBJ2-7, is as follows: DAGVTQSPTHLIKTRGQQVTLRCSPISGHKSVSWYQQVLGQGPQFIFQYYEKEERGRGNFPDRFSARQFPNYSSELNVNALLLGDSALYLCASSPLIDRSTCFGPGTRLTVT.

This clonotype was counted many times. The chain is built from TRBV7-9 and TRBJ2-3, with 7 bases identical to TRBD1. The V gene end was trimmed by 11 bases and the J gene end by 5 bases; junction bases not matched to a gene: 10. CDR1 and CDR2 from the germline V gene are SEHNR and FQNEAQ (reference sequence). The CDR3 is 13 residues long. The CDR3 is CASQRDSQDTQYF. The CDR3 DNA sequence: TGTGCCTCCCAACGGGACAGCCAAGATACGCAGTATTTT.

In its sample, this clonotype was seen a few times. This rearrangement joins TRBV4-1 to TRBJ2-1; the D gene could be TRBD1 or TRBD2 (6 bases each). CDR3 length: 15 amino acids. The V and J ends lost 2 bases and 9 bases respectively, with 17 bases between them. CDR1 is MGHRA and CDR2 is YSYEKL in the germline V gene. The CDR3: CASSQFGAGEVEQFF. The CDR3 nucleotides read TGCGCCAGCAGCCAATTTGGGGCAGGGGAGGTTGAGCAGTTCTTC.

The chain employs TRBV5-1 and TRBJ1-2; D ambiguous. V was shortened by 2 bases and J by 3 bases, with 11 bases between the two germline ends. Germline CDR1 and CDR2: SGHRS and YFSETQ. This CDR3 contains 14 residues. The CDR3 sequence: CASSLLSVDYGYTF. As DNA, the CDR3 is TGCGCCAGCAGCTTACTTTCAGTAGACTATGGCTACACCTTC.

The rearrangement joins TRBV7-9 to TRBJ2-7; D may be TRBD2 (6 bases). The CDR3 has 13 amino acids. Trimming took off 5 bases at V and 3 bases at J, with 11 bases between the two ends. Germline V CDR1 and CDR2: SEHNR, FQNEAQ (reference sequence). The CDR3 region has the DNA TGTGCCAGCAGCCACGCGACTAGCTACGAGCAGTACTTC. Protein sequence: CASSHATSYEQYF.

The chain employs TRBV12-3 or TRBV12-4 and TRBJ1-4; no clear D gene. The germline V and J ends were trimmed by 7 bases and 4 bases, with 16 bases remaining between them. The CDR3 is made up of 15 amino acids. CDR3 sequence: CASTTVWQLNEKLFF. CDR3 bases: TGTGCCAGCACTACCGTCTGGCAACTTAATGAAAAACTGTTTTTT.

A few counts support this clonotype. This sequence joins TRBV7-2 and TRBJ2-5; a possible D gene is TRBD1 (6 bases). This CDR3 is 15 amino acids long. V was clipped by 5 bases and J by 1 base, with 14 bases between them. The germline V gene encodes CDR1 SGHTA and CDR2 FQGNSA. CDR3 sequence (DNA): TGTGCCAGCAGCCGGCTGACAGGCCCCCAAGAGACCCAGTACTTC. Translated, it gives CASSRLTGPQETQYF.

The chain couples TRBV19 to TRBJ2-2; 7 positions match TRBD1. The CDR3 consists of 15 residues. V lost 6 bases, J lost 6 bases, and 10 bases stayed unmatched. Germline CDR1 LNHDA, CDR2 SQIVND (reference sequence). The CDR3 DNA reads as TGTGCCAGTAGCCAAAAATACCAGGGGGCCGGGGAGCTGTTTTTT. Protein sequence: CASSQKYQGAGELFF.

This clonotype was observed a handful of times. V and J are TRBV12-3 or TRBV12-4 and TRBJ1-2, with a weak D call TRBD1 (5 bases). This CDR3 spans 13 amino acids. Trimming left V 6 bases short and J 7 bases short, with 15 bases between. The CDR3 is CASRFGSQGGYTF. DNA for the CDR3: TGTGCCAGCAGGTTTGGAAGTCAGGGTGGCTACACCTTC.

This clonotype was seen more than once but under ten times. The V call is TRBV6-5, the J call TRBJ1-1; no reliable D call. Trimming cost V 6 bases and J 6 bases, with 8 bases left between them. This CDR3 is 11 amino acids long. The V gene's germline CDR1 is MNHEY and CDR2 SVGAGI. In DNA form, the CDR3 reads TGTGCCAGCAGGGGATCTGCTGAAGCTTTCTTT. Amino acids: CASRGSAEAFF.

V gene TRBV4-2 combines with J gene TRBJ2-3; 9 positions match TRBD2. The germline CDR1 and CDR2 sequences are LGHNA and YNFKEQ. V gave up 1 base and J gave up 3 bases; unmatched junction bases: 5. The CDR3 loop spans 16 amino acids. The CDR3 spells CASSQAASGATDTQYF. CDR3 in DNA: TGTGCCAGCAGCCAAGCGGCTAGCGGGGCGACAGATACGCAGTATTTT.

This clonotype showed up just a few times. The chain's CDR3 is CASSFGTGFYSNQPQHF. For the CDR3, the DNA is TGTGCCAGCAGCTTCGGGACAGGGTTTTATAGCAATCAGCCCCAGCATTTT. This chain links TRBV7-9 with TRBJ1-5, with TRBD1 matching 9 bases. The length of the CDR3 is 17 residues. Looked up from germline, CDR1 is SEHNR and CDR2 is FQNEAQ (reference sequence). With V trimmed by 3 bases and J by 0 bases, 6 bases remained unmatched.

The sample holds a few counts of this clonotype. The gene calls are TRBV6-2 or TRBV6-3 and TRBJ2-4; TRBD2 aligns across 14 bases. Looked up from germline, CDR1 is MNHEY and CDR2 is SVGEGT. After removal of 8 bases from V and 1 base from J, the junction contained 4 bases not matched to a gene. The CDR3 totals 16 residues. The CDR3 spells CASGTSGSSAKNIQYF. Written as DNA, the CDR3 is TGTGCCAGCGGGACTAGCGGGAGTTCGGCCAAAAACATTCAGTACTTC.

The chain employs TRBV6-4 and TRBJ2-3; TRBD1 agrees at 10 bases. With 3 bases clipped from V and 4 bases from J, the junction kept 4 bases outside the gene matches. The germline V gene encodes CDR1 MRHNA and CDR2 SNTAGT. This CDR3 comprises 15 residues. DNA for the CDR3: TGTGCCAGCAGTGAGGGGACAGGGGCCGCAGATACGCAGTATTTT. Translating it yields CASSEGTGAADTQYF.

The chain carries TRBV4-1 and TRBJ2-7; unclear D gene. CDR1 is MGHRA, CDR2 YSYEKL, per germline. V was cut by 1 base and J by 4 bases, with 14 bases left in between. This CDR3 region has 15 residues. The CDR3 reads CASSQAVGFAYEQYF. Written as DNA, the CDR3 is TGCGCCAGCAGCCAAGCTGTAGGGTTCGCTTACGAGCAGTACTTC.

The rearrangement links TRBV6-5 to TRBJ2-5; D not resolved. CDR1 MNHEY and CDR2 SVGAGI come from the germline V gene. Trimming removed 6 bases from V and 1 base from J, with 15 bases in between. The CDR3 covers 15 residues. The chain's CDR3 is CASRPEGRLQETQYF. The DNA for the CDR3 is TGTGCCAGCAGACCCGAAGGACGGCTCCAAGAGACCCAGTACTTC.